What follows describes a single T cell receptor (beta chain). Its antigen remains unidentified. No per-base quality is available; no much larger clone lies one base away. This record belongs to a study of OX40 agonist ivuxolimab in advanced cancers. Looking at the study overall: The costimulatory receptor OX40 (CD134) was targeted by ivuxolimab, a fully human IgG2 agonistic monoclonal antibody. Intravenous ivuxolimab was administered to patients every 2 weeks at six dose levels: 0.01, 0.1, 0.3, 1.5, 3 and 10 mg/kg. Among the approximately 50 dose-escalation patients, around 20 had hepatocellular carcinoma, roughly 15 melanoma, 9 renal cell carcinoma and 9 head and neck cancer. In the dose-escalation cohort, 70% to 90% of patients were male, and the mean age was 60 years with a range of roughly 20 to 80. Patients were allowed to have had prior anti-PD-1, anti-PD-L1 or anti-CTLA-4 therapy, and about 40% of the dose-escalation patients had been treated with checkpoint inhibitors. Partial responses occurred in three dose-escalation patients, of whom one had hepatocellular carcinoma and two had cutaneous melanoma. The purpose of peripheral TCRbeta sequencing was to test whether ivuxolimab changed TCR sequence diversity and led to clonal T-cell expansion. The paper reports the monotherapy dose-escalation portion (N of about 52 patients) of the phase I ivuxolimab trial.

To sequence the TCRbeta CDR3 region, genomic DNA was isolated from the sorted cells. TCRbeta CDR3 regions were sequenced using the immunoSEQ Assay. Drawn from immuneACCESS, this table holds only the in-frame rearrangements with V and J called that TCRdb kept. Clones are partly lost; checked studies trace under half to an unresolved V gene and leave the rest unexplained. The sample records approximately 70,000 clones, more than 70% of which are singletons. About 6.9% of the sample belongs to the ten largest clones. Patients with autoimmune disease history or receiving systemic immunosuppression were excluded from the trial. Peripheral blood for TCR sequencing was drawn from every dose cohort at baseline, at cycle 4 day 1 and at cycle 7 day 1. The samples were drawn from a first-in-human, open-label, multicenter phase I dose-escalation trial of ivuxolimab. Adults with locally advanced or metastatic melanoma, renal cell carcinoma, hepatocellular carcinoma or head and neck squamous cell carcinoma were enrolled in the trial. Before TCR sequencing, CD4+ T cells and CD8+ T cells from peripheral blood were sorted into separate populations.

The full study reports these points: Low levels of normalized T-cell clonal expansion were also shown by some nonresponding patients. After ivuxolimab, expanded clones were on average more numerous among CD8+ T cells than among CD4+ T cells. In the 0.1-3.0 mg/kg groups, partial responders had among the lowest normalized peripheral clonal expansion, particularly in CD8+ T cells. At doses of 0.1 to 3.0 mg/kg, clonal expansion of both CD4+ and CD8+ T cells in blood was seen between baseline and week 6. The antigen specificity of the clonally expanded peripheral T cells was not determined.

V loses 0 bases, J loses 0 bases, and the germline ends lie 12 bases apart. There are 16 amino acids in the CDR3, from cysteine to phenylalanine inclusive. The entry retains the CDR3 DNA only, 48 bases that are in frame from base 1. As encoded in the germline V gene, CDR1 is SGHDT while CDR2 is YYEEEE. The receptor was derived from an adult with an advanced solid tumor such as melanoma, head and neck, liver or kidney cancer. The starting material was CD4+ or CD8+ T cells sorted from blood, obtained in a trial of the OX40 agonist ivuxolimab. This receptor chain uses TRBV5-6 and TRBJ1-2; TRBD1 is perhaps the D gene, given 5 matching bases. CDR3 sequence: CASSLGQYFTNYGYTF. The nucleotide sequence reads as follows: TGTGCCAGCAGCTTGGGACAGTACTTTACTAACTATGGCTACACCTTC.